This passage covers 3 T cell receptor beta chains from one sample sequenced in a study of neurological immune-mediated disorders. MiXCR, applied by TCRdb to the 5' RACE reads, yields one record per CDR3 protein. The sample yields 59,000 or so distinct CDR3 sequences, roughly 13% seen once. The sequencing sample was made of PBMCs. The receptors stem from a woman aged 60-75 years with HTLV-1-associated myelopathy (HAM/TSP).

This clonotype showed up many times. This sequence joins TRBV11-2 and TRBJ1-5; TRBD1 might be the D (5 bases). Between the trimmed V and J ends, which lost 3 bases and 6 bases, there was a span of 12 bases. The CDR3 extends over 14 amino acids. The germline V gene encodes CDR1 SGHAT and CDR2 FQNNGV. The CDR3 DNA follows: TGTGCCAGCAGCTTGGGGACCCCGGGTCAGCCCCAGCATTTT. This encodes CASSLGTPGQPQHF.

This clonotype was recorded at least ten times. This rearrangement joins TRBV6-5 to TRBJ2-1; 7 bases map to TRBD2. The germline V gene has CDR1 MNHEY and CDR2 SVGAGI. V gave up 4 bases and J gave up 7 bases; unmatched junction bases: 7. This CDR3 has 14 residues. The DNA of the CDR3 is TGTGCCAGCAGTTTTCGGCCGGGGGGTAATGAGCAGTTCTTC. It codes for CASSFRPGGNEQFF.

This clonotype came up many times. The gene calls are TRBV4-1 and TRBJ1-5; 7 nucleotides match TRBD1. The trim removed 0 bases at V and 3 bases at J, leaving 2 bases unmatched. Per the germline V gene, CDR1 is MGHRA and CDR2 is YSYEKL. The CDR3 has 15 residues. The CDR3 nucleotides are TGCGCCAGCAGCCAAGAAGACAGGGACAATCAGCCCCAGCATTTT. Translated: CASSQEDRDNQPQHF.